A single sample is the source of the 25 T cell receptor beta chains below, sequenced in a study of cytomegalovirus exposure and HLA in healthy donors. Profiling relied on immunoSEQ multiplex PCR, and the TCRdb table lists in-frame clones only, not all of them. The sample carries 60,000 or so clones, about 90% recorded once. The sequencing input was PBMCs. All receptors come from a woman under 30 in good health and CMV-seronegative.

The CDR3 is CASSLVPHRGTGELFF. CDR3 coding DNA: TGTGCCAGCAGCTTAGTCCCCCACAGGGGCACCGGGGAGCTGTTTTTT. This chain joins TRBV11-2 and TRBJ2-2; 7 nucleotides align to TRBD1. Germline V gene sequence: CDR1 SGHAT, CDR2 FQNNGV. The CDR3 loop spans 16 amino acids. V trimming: 1 base; J trimming: 4 bases; junction bases outside the gene matches: 6.

The chain employs TRBV6-4 and TRBJ2-3; D may be TRBD2 (6 bases). Trimming shortened V by 7 bases and J by 2 bases, and 16 bases separated the two germline ends. Germline V gene lookup returns CDR1 MRHNA and CDR2 SNTAGT. CDR3 length equals 15 residues. Here the CDR3 reads CASKSGLAPTDTQYF. The CDR3, as DNA: TGTGCCAGCAAGAGCGGGCTTGCCCCCACAGATACGCAGTATTTT.

Regarding this clone: This sample also contains other DNA sequences that code for the same CDR3. This chain connects TRBV18 to TRBJ1-2; 8 bases are a match to TRBD1. The CDR3 is 13 residues long. The J segment lost 3 bases and the V segment lost 3 bases, leaving 0 bases of the junction unmatched. Germline loops: CDR1 KGHSH, CDR2 LQKENI. CDR3 coding DNA: TGTGCCAGCTCACCGGACAGGGACTATGGCTACACCTTC. Translating it yields CASSPDRDYGYTF.

The chain employs TRBV5-1 and TRBJ2-1; weak D call: TRBD2 (6 bases). CDR3 size: 12 residues. V was clipped by 4 bases and J by 4 bases, with 6 bases between them. The germline gives CDR1 SGHRS, CDR2 YFSETQ. CDR3 amino acids: CASSGGYNEQFF. The CDR3 coding sequence is TGCGCCAGCAGCGGGGGGTACAATGAGCAGTTCTTC.

The V and J genes are TRBV7-9 and TRBJ1-2; weak D call: TRBD1 (5 bases). This CDR3 contains 13 residues. V gave up 3 bases and J gave up 7 bases, with 12 bases separating them. CDR1 SEHNR and CDR2 FQNEAQ come from the germline V gene (reference sequence). The CDR3 spells CASSLGGGSGYTF. In DNA form, the CDR3 reads TGTGCCAGCAGCTTGGGGGGAGGGTCTGGCTACACCTTC. The full variable domain, completed using reference TRBV7-9 and TRBJ1-2, is DTGVSQNPRHKITKRGQNVTFRCDPISEHNRLYWYRQTLGQGPEFLTYFQNEAQLEKSRLLSDRFSAERPKGSFSTLEIQRTEQGDSAMYLCASSLGGGSGYTFGSGTRLTVV.

The V and J genes are TRBV19 and TRBJ1-2; D uncertain. This CDR3 contains 14 residues. V was shortened by 3 bases and J by 0 bases, with 8 bases between the two germline ends. Germline CDR1 is LNHDA and CDR2 is SQIVND (reference sequence). The CDR3 loop is CASSMRNTNYGYTF. DNA for the CDR3: TGTGCCAGTAGTATGAGAAATACTAACTATGGCTACACCTTC.

This chain joins TRBV5-1 and TRBJ2-3; 12 nucleotides align to TRBD2. Trimming removed 2 bases from V and 4 bases from J; junction bases left unmatched: 5. Germline V gene data show CDR1 as SGHRS and CDR2 as YFSETQ. The CDR3 totals 16 residues. The CDR3, as DNA: TGCGCCAGCAGCTTCACTAGCGGGAGGAGGTCAGATACGCAGTATTTT. Its translation is CASSFTSGRRSDTQYF.

V and J are TRBV6-1 and TRBJ2-7, with 7 bases that match TRBD1. Per germline, CDR1 MNHNS and CDR2 SASEGT. The CDR3 length is 13 residues. J lost 3 bases, V lost 7 bases, and 6 bases had no gene match. CDR3 loop: CASMGTVSYEQYF. The DNA for the CDR3 is TGTGCCAGCATGGGGACAGTTAGCTACGAGCAGTACTTC.

The V and J genes are TRBV4-3 and TRBJ1-2, with 10 nucleotides matching TRBD1. This CDR3 comprises 19 residues. Germline assignment: CDR1 LGHNA and CDR2 YSLEER. Trimming took 1 base from V and 1 from J; bases not matched to a gene: 12. Here the CDR3 DNA reads TGCGCCAGCAGCCAAGGGTCTTGGGGACAGGGGTTCGGTAACTATGGCTACACCTTC. Its protein is CASSQGSWGQGFGNYGYTF.

In DNA form, the CDR3 reads TGTGCCAGCAGCATTAGTGCGGGGGGAGCCAAAAACATTCAGTACTTC. Translation: CASSISAGGAKNIQYF. This chain joins TRBV27 and TRBJ2-4; 8 bases agree with TRBD2. Germline loops: CDR1 MNHEY, CDR2 SMNVEV (reference sequence). The CDR3 extends over 16 amino acids. Trimming cost V 6 bases and J 0 bases; bases outside gene matches: 7.

The chain is built from TRBV30 and TRBJ2-5; D unresolved. V was pared by 0 bases and J by 7 bases, with 6 bases between. This CDR3 contains 11 residues. The germline gives CDR1 GTSNPN, CDR2 SVGIG (reference sequence). The DNA of the CDR3 is TGTGCCTGGAGTGTGTCGGGGACCCAGTACTTC. As protein: CAWSVSGTQYF. Full variable domain (outside the CDR3, taken from reference TRBV30 and TRBJ2-5): SQTIHQWPATLVQPVGSPLSLECTVEGTSNPNLYWYRQAAGRGLQLLFYSVGIGQISSEVPQNLSASRPQDRQFILSSKKLLLSDSGFYLCAWSVSGTQYFGPGTRLLVL.

This chain uses TRBV6-6 with TRBJ1-5; no reliable D call. The V end lost 7 bases, the J end lost 4 bases, and 14 bases lay between the germline ends. The CDR3 is 14 residues long. Germline V gives CDR1 MNHNY, CDR2 SVGAGI (reference sequence). CDR3 loop: CASTPGGNNQPQHF. The CDR3 DNA reads TGTGCCAGCACCCCCGGCGGAAATAATCAGCCCCAGCATTTT.

Notes on this clone: The junction and the germline gene differ at one end; a read error may be behind it. The gene calls are TRBV29-1 and TRBJ1-1; tentatively, D is TRBD1 (6 bases). There are 13 residues in the CDR3. CDR1 SQVTM and CDR2 ANQGSEA come from the germline V gene. The CDR3 nucleotides read TGCAGCGGTGAAGACCCCCGGGGCCTACAGGGCCTCTTT. Protein sequence: CSGEDPRGLQGLF. Supplemented by reference TRBV29-1 and TRBJ1-1, the full variable domain reads SAVISQKPSRDICQRGTSLTIQCQVDSQVTMMFWYRQQPGQSLTLIATANQGSEATYESGFVIDKFPISRPNLTFSTLTVSNMSPEDSSIYLCSGEDPRGLQGLFGQGTRLTVV.

The V call is TRBV5-1, the J call TRBJ2-1; D remains ambiguous. This CDR3 contains 18 residues. Trimming removed 4 bases from V and 0 bases from J, with 20 bases in between. Germline CDR1 SGHRS, CDR2 YFSETQ. CDR3 sequence reads: CASSLNPSAPYSYNEQFF. In nucleotides, the CDR3 is TGCGCCAGCAGCCTTAACCCTTCAGCGCCCTACTCCTACAATGAGCAGTTCTTC.

The rearrangement links TRBV19 to TRBJ1-5; TRBD1 matches at 9 bases. There are 16 residues in the CDR3. Germline V gene sequence: CDR1 LNHDA, CDR2 SQIVND (reference sequence). Trimming at V came to 4 bases and at J to 5 bases, leaving 9 bases not matched to a gene. For the CDR3, the DNA is TGTGCCAGTAGTAACCTACCGGGACAGGGAGATCAGCCCCAGCATTTT. Encoded protein: CASSNLPGQGDQPQHF.

The chain has TRBV7-9 and TRBJ2-7; 7 bases are shared with TRBD2. In germline, CDR1 is SEHNR, CDR2 FQNEAQ (reference sequence). The CDR3 contains 15 residues. After removal of 8 bases from V and 2 bases from J, the junction contained 12 bases not matched to a gene. CDR3 nucleotides: TGTGCCAGCGAAATCGCAGCTAGCGGAACCTACGAGCAGTACTTC. It yields the protein CASEIAASGTYEQYF.

The genes are TRBV4-1 and TRBJ1-5; D call uncertain. V lost 1 base, J lost 0 bases, and 7 bases lay in between. The CDR3 extends over 15 amino acids. Germline CDR1 reads MGHRA; CDR2 reads YSYEKL. CDR3 sequence (DNA): TGCGCCAGCAGCCAAGGGCTGAATAGCAATCAGCCCCAGCATTTT. Residues: CASSQGLNSNQPQHF.

Of note for this clone: The DNA is omitted, as the CDR3 cannot be located on it reliably, and the CDR3 follows TCRdb's listing. The chain couples TRBV9 to TRBJ2-2; the D call of TRBD2 is as the table states it, not checked on the DNA. Per germline, CDR1 SGDLS and CDR2 YYNGEE. The CDR3 extends over 19 residues, inclusive of both ends. The CDR3 here is CASSTGTSGILRRAGELFF.

The chain couples TRBV2 to TRBJ2-1; 9 bases agree with TRBD1. V shed 4 bases and J 4 bases; nucleotides not matched to a gene: 11. CDR3 length: 17 amino acids. Per germline, CDR1 SNHLY and CDR2 FYNNEI. The CDR3 here is CASSGAGTGGMYNEQFF. The DNA of the CDR3 is TGTGCCAGCAGTGGGGCGGGAACAGGGGGCATGTACAATGAGCAGTTCTTC.

The chain couples TRBV5-6 to TRBJ1-5; D is possibly TRBD1 (5 bases). The germline V and J ends were trimmed by 3 bases and 7 bases, with 11 bases remaining between them. Germline CDR1 and CDR2: SGHDT and YYEEEE. This CDR3 contains 13 residues. The CDR3 protein is CASSSTQEQPQHF. The CDR3 nucleotides read TGTGCCAGCAGCTCGACACAGGAACAGCCCCAGCATTTT.

The CDR3 region is CASSQGRPAGNTIYF. DNA of the CDR3: TGCGCCAGCAGCCAAGGGAGGCCAGCTGGAAACACCATATATTTT. J is TRBJ1-3 and V is TRBV4-3, with D hard to call. CDR1 is LGHNA and CDR2 is YSLEER in the germline V gene. The CDR3 extends over 15 amino acids. Trimming shortened V by 1 base and J by 2 bases, and 9 bases separated the two germline ends.

Turning to this clone: Distinct nucleotide sequences in the sample also encode this CDR3. The rearrangement joins TRBV6-5 to TRBJ1-1, with D unresolved. This CDR3 comprises 13 residues. Germline V lookup: CDR1 MNHEY, CDR2 SVGAGI. Trimming took 2 bases from V and 2 from J, leaving 6 bases between them. The CDR3 spells CASSYGPNTEAFF. Here the CDR3 DNA reads TGTGCCAGCAGTTACGGGCCCAACACTGAAGCTTTCTTT.

The genes are TRBV6-5 and TRBJ1-1; D call uncertain. The CDR3 extends over 14 amino acids. V lost 2 bases, J lost 1 base, and 8 bases lay in between. Germline V CDR1 and CDR2: MNHEY, SVGAGI. CDR3 sequence reads: CASSYEARNTEAFF. In DNA, the CDR3 is TGTGCCAGCAGTTACGAGGCGAGGAACACTGAAGCTTTCTTT.

The chain uses TRBV10-2 and TRBJ2-1; D gene uncertain. Looked up from germline, CDR1 is WSHSY and CDR2 is SAAADI. This CDR3 is 16 amino acids long. The V and J ends lost 2 bases and 10 bases respectively, with 21 bases between them. Here the CDR3 reads CASSERTTLSRGEQFF. CDR3 sequence (DNA): TGCGCCAGCAGTGAGCGCACTACCCTTTCCCGTGGGGAGCAGTTCTTC.

This sequence joins TRBV6-1 and TRBJ2-5; D not certain. The CDR3 covers 13 residues. V lost 3 bases and J 6 bases, leaving 11 bases between the germline ends. Germline values: CDR1 MNHNS, CDR2 SASEGT. CDR3 sequence: CASSEQIQKTQYF. DNA for the CDR3: TGTGCCAGCAGTGAGCAGATTCAAAAGACCCAGTACTTC.